The source of this T cell receptor beta chain is a study of T-cell memory formation after mild COVID-19. Looking at the study overall: TCR clusters largely stayed donor specific. Study-level results: Clones that contracted clustered mainly in CM and EM if CD4+ and in EMRA if CD8+. Several responding clones turned up in pre-infection memory, indicating that cross-reactive memory may have taken part.

Comment on this clonotype: Antigen specificity is unknown.

In TCRdb, the 5' RACE reads were re-called with MiXCR into one record per CDR3 protein. The sample consists of roughly 240,000 distinct CDR3 sequences, 15% to 20% of them appearing once. The CDR3 runs 14 residues. The germline CDR1 and CDR2 sequences are SEHNR and FQNEAQ (reference sequence). J lost 6 bases, V lost 5 bases, and 8 bases had no gene match. The receptor's source is a man in his late teens or twenties who had mild COVID-19 (a few samples of this study predate the infection). Cell type and time point are not known. The V gene is TRBV7-9, the J gene TRBJ1-1; 8 nucleotides line up with TRBD1. Sequences were obtained from PBMCs or a T cell subset sorted from them (not recorded which). CDR3 sequence: CASSKSGGVAEAFF. Written as DNA, the CDR3 is TGTGCCAGCAGCAAATCAGGGGGCGTAGCTGAAGCTTTCTTT.